The clone carrying this TCR beta chain was seen many times. The antigen remains undetermined. Germline V CDR1 and CDR2: DFQATT, SNEGSKA (reference sequence). CDR3 length: 17 residues. The trim removed 3 bases at V and 5 bases at J, leaving 16 bases unmatched. The source of the sample is a study of blood T cells in healthy people across ages. Study conclusions and caveats: Age showed a roughly linear inverse relationship with TCR beta diversity per million T cells.

The authors ran a second PCR of about 6 to 11 cycles using a sample-barcoded 5' primer and a J-beta primer mix. Each cDNA molecule was tagged by a template-switch adaptor that had 12 random nucleotides. TCRdb used MiXCR to reprocess the 5' RACE reads, holding one entry per CDR3 protein. Seen here are 650,000 to 700,000 distinct CDR3 sequences, roughly half observed once, and the top ten hold roughly 14%. The TCR sequence derives from an elderly woman in good health. The sequenced material came from blood. The V gene is TRBV20-1, the J gene TRBJ2-1; 7 bases map to TRBD1. This chain's CDR3 is CSASRSSGTASNNEQFF. The CDR3 nucleotides read TGCAGTGCTAGCCGGTCCTCAGGGACAGCGAGCAACAATGAGCAGTTCTTC.